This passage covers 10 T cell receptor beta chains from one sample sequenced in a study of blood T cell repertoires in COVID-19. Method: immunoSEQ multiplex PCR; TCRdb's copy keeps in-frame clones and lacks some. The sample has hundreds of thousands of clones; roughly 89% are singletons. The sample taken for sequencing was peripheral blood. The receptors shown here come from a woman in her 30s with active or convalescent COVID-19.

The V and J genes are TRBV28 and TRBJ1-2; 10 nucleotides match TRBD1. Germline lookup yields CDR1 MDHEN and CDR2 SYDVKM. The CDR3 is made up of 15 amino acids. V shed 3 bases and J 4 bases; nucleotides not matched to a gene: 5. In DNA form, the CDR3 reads TGTGCCAGCAGTTTGGGGGACAGGGGCCTCTATGGCTACACCTTC. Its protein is CASSLGDRGLYGYTF.

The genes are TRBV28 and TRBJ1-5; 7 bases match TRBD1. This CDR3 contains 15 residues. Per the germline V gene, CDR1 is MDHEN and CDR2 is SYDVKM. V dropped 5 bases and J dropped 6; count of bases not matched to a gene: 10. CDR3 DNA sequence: TGTGCCAGCAGTCTGGCTGGCAGGGGGGTTCAGCCCCAGCATTTT. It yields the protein CASSLAGRGVQPQHF.

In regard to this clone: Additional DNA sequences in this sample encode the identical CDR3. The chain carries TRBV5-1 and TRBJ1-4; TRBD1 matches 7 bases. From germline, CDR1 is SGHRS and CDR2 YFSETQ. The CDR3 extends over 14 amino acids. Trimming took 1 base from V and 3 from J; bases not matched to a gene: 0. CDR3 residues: CASSLTGANEKLFF. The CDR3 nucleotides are TGCGCCAGCAGCTTGACAGGGGCTAATGAAAAACTGTTTTTT.

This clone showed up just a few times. In nucleotides, the CDR3 is TGTGCCAGTAGCCCCCTTTCCGGGACAGGATTTAGCAATCAGCCCCAGCATTTT. Its protein is CASSPLSGTGFSNQPQHF. The J gene is TRBJ1-5, the V gene TRBV19; 8 bases agree with TRBD1. The CDR3 has 18 residues. V gave up 6 bases and J gave up 0 bases; unmatched junction bases: 13. The germline CDR1 and CDR2 sequences are LNHDA and SQIVND (reference sequence).

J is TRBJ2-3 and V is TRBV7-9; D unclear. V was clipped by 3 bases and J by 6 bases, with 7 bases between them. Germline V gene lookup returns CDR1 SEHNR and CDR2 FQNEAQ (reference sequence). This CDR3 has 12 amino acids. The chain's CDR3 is CASSLAMDTQYF. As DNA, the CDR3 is TGTGCCAGCAGCTTGGCCATGGATACGCAGTATTTT. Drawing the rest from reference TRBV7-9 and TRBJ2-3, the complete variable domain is DTGVSQNPRHKITKRGQNVTFRCDPISEHNRLYWYRQTLGQGPEFLTYFQNEAQLEKSRLLSDRFSAERPKGSFSTLEIQRTEQGDSAMYLCASSLAMDTQYFGPGTRLTVL.

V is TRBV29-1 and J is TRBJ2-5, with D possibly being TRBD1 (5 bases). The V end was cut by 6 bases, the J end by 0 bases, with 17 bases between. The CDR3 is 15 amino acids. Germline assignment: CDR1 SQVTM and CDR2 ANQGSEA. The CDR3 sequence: CSVISPDNHQETQYF. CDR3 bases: TGCAGCGTGATAAGCCCGGACAACCACCAAGAGACCCAGTACTTC. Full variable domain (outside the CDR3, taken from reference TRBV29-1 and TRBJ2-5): SAVISQKPSRDICQRGTSLTIQCQVDSQVTMMFWYRQQPGQSLTLIATANQGSEATYESGFVIDKFPISRPNLTFSTLTVSNMSPEDSSIYLCSVISPDNHQETQYFGPGTRLLVL.

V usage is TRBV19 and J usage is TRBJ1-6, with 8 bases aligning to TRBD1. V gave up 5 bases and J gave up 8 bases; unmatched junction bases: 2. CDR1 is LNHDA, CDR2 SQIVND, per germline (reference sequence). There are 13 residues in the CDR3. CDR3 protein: CASSAQGDSPLHF. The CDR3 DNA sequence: TGTGCCAGTAGTGCACAGGGGGATTCACCCCTCCACTTT.

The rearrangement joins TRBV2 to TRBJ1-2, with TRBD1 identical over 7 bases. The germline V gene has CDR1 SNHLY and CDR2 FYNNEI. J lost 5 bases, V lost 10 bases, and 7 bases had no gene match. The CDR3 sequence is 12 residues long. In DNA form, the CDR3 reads TGTGCCACCAAGACAGGGCCTTATGGCTACACCTTC. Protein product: CATKTGPYGYTF.

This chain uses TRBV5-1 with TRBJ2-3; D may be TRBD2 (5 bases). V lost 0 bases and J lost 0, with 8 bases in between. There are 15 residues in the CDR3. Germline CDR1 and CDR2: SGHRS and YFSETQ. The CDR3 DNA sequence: TGCGCCAGCAGCTTGGTGACTATAAGCACAGATACGCAGTATTTT. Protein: CASSLVTISTDTQYF.

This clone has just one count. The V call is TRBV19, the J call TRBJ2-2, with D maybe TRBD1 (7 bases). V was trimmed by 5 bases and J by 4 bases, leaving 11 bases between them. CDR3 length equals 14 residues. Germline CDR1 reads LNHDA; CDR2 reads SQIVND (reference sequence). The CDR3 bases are TGTGCCAGTAGTCGCCAGGGGGGCACCGGGGAGCTGTTTTTT. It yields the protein CASSRQGGTGELFF.